The entry below gives a single TCR beta chain sequence along with its context. What it binds is unknown. This sample is drawn from a study of cytomegalovirus exposure and HLA in healthy donors. In the study overall: About four fifths of some 390 genotyped donors fell in the Caucasian-associated ancestry cluster.

With 4 bases clipped from V and 6 bases from J, the junction kept 14 bases outside the gene matches. CDR1 and CDR2 from the germline V gene are SGHNT and YYREEE (reference sequence). The CDR3 spans 17 residues. Use of 60 Vbeta and 13 Jbeta primers characterized the PCR. Profiling relied on immunoSEQ multiplex PCR, and the TCRdb table lists in-frame clones only, not all of them. Counted here are about 110,000 clones, 81% occurring once; the ten biggest clones make up around 2.2%. General study results and limits: Most subjects had HLA-A and HLA-B alleles reportedly predicted accurately by TCR beta sequences.

The chain carries TRBV5-4 and TRBJ2-1; 9 nucleotides line up with TRBD1. The specimen was PBMCs. The TCR comes from a young woman in good health and CMV-seronegative. CDR3 in amino acids: CASSPPGTGSVPNEQFF. The CDR3 bases are TGTGCCAGCAGCCCCCCTGGGACAGGGTCGGTCCCCAATGAGCAGTTCTTC.